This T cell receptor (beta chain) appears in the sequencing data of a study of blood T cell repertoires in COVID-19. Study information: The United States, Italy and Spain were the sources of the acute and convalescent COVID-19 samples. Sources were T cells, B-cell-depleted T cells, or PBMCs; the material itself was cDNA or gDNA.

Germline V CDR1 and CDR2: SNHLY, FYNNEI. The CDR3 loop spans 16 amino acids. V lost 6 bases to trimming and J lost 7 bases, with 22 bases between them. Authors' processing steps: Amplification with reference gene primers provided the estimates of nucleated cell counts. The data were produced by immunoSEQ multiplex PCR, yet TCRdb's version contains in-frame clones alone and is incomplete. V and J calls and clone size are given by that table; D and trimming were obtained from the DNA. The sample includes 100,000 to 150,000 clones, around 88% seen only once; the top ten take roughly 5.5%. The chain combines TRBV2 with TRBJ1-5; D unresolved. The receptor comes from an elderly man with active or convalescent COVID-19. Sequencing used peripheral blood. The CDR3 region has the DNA TGTGCCAGCAGCCCTATCACTATAAACCGCGGACAGCCCCAGCATTTT. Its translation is CASSPITINRGQPQHF.